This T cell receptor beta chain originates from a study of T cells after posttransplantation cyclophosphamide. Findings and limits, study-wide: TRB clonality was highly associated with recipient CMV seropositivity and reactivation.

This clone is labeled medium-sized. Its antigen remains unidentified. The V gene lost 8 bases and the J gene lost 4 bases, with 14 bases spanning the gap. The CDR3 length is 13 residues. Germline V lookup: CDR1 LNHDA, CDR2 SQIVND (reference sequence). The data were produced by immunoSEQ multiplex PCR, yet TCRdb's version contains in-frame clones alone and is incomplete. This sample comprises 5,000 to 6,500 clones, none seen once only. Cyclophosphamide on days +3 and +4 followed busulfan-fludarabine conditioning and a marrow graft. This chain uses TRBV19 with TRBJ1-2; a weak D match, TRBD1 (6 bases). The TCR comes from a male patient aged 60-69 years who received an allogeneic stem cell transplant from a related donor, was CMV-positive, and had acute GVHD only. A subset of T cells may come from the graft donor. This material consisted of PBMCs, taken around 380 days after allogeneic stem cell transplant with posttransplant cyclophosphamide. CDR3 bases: TGTGCCAGTGTCCAACAGGGTGCCTATGGCTACACCTTC. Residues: CASVQQGAYGYTF.